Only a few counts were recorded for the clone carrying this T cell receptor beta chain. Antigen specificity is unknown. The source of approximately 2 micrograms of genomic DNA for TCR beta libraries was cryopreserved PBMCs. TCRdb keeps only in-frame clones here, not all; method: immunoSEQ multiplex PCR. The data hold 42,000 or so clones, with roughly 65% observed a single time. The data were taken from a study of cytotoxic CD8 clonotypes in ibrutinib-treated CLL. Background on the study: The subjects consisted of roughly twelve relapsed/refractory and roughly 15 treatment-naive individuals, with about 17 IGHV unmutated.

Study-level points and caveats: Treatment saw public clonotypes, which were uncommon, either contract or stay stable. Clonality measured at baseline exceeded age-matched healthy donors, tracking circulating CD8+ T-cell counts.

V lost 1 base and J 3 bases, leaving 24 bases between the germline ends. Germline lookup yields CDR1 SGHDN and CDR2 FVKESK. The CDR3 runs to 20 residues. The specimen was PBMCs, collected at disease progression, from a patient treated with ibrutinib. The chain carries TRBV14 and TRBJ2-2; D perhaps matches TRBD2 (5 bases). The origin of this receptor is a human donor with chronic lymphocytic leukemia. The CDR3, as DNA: TGTGCCAGCAGCCAAGGTTTTATCTTGTGGGAGCCGAACTACACCGGGGAGCTGTTTTTT. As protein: CASSQGFILWEPNYTGELFF.